Each of the 9 T cell receptor beta chains below was sequenced from the same sample in a study of blood T cell repertoires in COVID-19. Data came from immunoSEQ multiplex PCR; TCRdb stores just in-frame clones and leaves some out. Of under 250,000 clones detected, 80% to 90% appear once; the ten largest clones hold less than 0.75%. The specimen was peripheral blood. Source of these receptors: a man aged 35-49 years with acute or convalescent COVID-19.

This chain joins TRBV3-1 (or the pseudogene TRBV3-2) and TRBJ1-2, with TRBD1 as a possible D gene (5 bases). The germline gives CDR1 LGHDT, CDR2 YNNKEL (reference sequence). V was cut by 4 bases and J by 5 bases, with 11 bases left in between. CDR3 length: 13 residues. In DNA, the CDR3 is TGTGCCAGCAGCCCGCAGGGATTATATGGCTACACCTTC. It translates to CASSPQGLYGYTF.

This clone was recorded once. The chain joins TRBV5-1 to TRBJ2-4; 8 positions match TRBD1. From germline, CDR1 is SGHRS and CDR2 YFSETQ. The CDR3 has 17 residues. V was pared by 1 base and J by 8 bases, with 14 bases of the junction left unmatched. CDR3 sequence (DNA): TGCGCCAGCAGCTTGTTGTCAGGGGGCGCTCTTAGGGACATTCAGTACTTC. Translation gives CASSLLSGGALRDIQYF. Full variable domain (outside the CDR3, taken from reference TRBV5-1 and TRBJ2-4): KAGVTQTPRYLIKTRGQQVTLSCSPISGHRSVSWYQQTPGQGLQFLFEYFSETQRNKGNFPGRFSGRQFSNSRSEMNVSTLELGDSALYLCASSLLSGGALRDIQYFGAGTRLSVL.

Remarks on this clone: Other DNA sequences in the sample encode the same CDR3. The V call is TRBV19, the J call TRBJ2-3, with 10 bases identical to TRBD2. Germline trimming cut 5 bases from V and 1 base from J; bases unmatched to any gene: 6. The length of the CDR3 is 16 residues. Germline CDR1 and CDR2: LNHDA and SQIVND (reference sequence). In DNA form, the CDR3 reads TGTGCCAGTAGTGTTTTAGCGGGAGGAGGCACAGATACGCAGTATTTT. Protein product: CASSVLAGGGTDTQYF.

The rearrangement joins TRBV27 to TRBJ1-2; possibly TRBD1 for D (5 bases). V was clipped by 7 bases and J by 2 bases, with 14 bases between them. Germline V gene lookup returns CDR1 MNHEY and CDR2 SMNVEV (reference sequence). The CDR3 has 14 residues. The CDR3: CASTRGGGNYGYTF. CDR3 coding DNA: TGTGCCAGCACAAGGGGCGGCGGAAACTATGGCTACACCTTC.

V is TRBV27 and J is TRBJ1-6; 7 nucleotides align to TRBD1. The CDR3 extends over 18 amino acids. Trimming removed 7 bases from V and 3 bases from J; junction bases left unmatched: 15. Germline V CDR1 and CDR2: MNHEY, SMNVEV (reference sequence). As DNA, the CDR3 is TGTGCCAGCACCTTATCCCGCTACAGGGGACTCTATAATTCACCCCTCCACTTT. Its translation is CASTLSRYRGLYNSPLHF.

The chain couples TRBV5-4 to TRBJ2-5; 12 bases map to TRBD2. Germline lookup yields CDR1 SGHNT and CDR2 YYREEE (reference sequence). Trimming cost V 4 bases and J 5 bases; bases outside gene matches: 6. The CDR3 consists of 15 residues. In DNA, the CDR3 is TGTGCCAGCAGCGCCCTAGCGGGAGGGGGGGAGACCCAGTACTTC. The encoded protein is CASSALAGGGETQYF.

The genes are TRBV7-3 and TRBJ2-7, with 11 nucleotides matching TRBD1. This CDR3 has 14 amino acids. Germline-derived CDR1 and CDR2 are SGHTA and FQGTGA. V trimming: 5 bases; J trimming: 7 bases; junction bases outside the gene matches: 7. The CDR3 region is CASSPGTGGEEQYF. CDR3 nucleotides: TGTGCCAGCAGCCCGGGGACAGGGGGAGAGGAGCAGTACTTC.

The chain links TRBV5-1 to TRBJ1-2, with D unresolved. The CDR3 has 15 residues. Trimming removed 0 bases at V and 4 bases at J, with 13 bases between. Germline V gene sequence: CDR1 SGHRS, CDR2 YFSETQ. The CDR3 coding sequence is TGCGCCAGCAGCTTGGCCGGTTCTCAGGCCTATGGCTACACCTTC. Encoded protein: CASSLAGSQAYGYTF.

The chain's CDR3 is CASSLNGGDGAYEQYF. The CDR3 DNA reads as TGTGCCAGCAGCTTAAATGGGGGGGACGGAGCCTACGAGCAGTACTTC. This chain links TRBV7-9 with TRBJ2-7; 7 nucleotides agree with TRBD2. The CDR3 is 16 amino acids. Per the germline V gene, CDR1 is SEHNR and CDR2 is FQNEAQ (reference sequence). Trimming at V came to 2 bases and at J to 2 bases, leaving 9 bases not matched to a gene.